The 32 T cell receptor beta chains in this list originate from one sample, sequenced in a study of shared clonotypes between healthy human individuals. Repertoires were generated with immunoSEQ multiplex PCR, while TCRdb's copy carries only in-frame clones and drops some. The data contain about a million clones, under 80% of them singletons. Material for sequencing was memory CD4+ T cells sorted from blood. Subset reported: CD45RA-negative fraction. The receptors come from a man aged 18 to 29 in good health.

This rearrangement joins TRBV30 to TRBJ1-3; possible D gene TRBD1, 6 bases. Germline-derived CDR1 and CDR2 are GTSNPN and SVGIG (reference sequence). The CDR3 extends over 14 amino acids. Trimming shortened V by 5 bases and J by 2 bases, and 13 bases separated the two germline ends. The CDR3 spells CAWAGRGAGNTIYF. DNA for the CDR3: TGTGCCTGGGCAGGCAGGGGTGCTGGAAACACCATATATTTT.

The J gene is TRBJ1-1, the V gene TRBV7-2; a weak D match, TRBD1 (5 bases). Germline V gene data show CDR1 as SGHTA and CDR2 as FQGNSA. Trimming took off 2 bases at V and 6 bases at J, with 10 bases between the two ends. CDR3 length equals 13 residues. The chain's CDR3 is CASSLQGYSEAFF. The CDR3 region has the DNA TGTGCCAGCAGCTTACAGGGCTACTCTGAAGCTTTCTTT.

V usage is TRBV9 and J usage is TRBJ2-3, with D perhaps TRBD1 (5 bases). Germline V gives CDR1 SGDLS, CDR2 YYNGEE. Trimming cost V 0 bases and J 4 bases, with 12 bases left between them. The CDR3 totals 15 residues. The CDR3 nucleotides read TGTGCCAGCAGCGTAGCGGCAGGGCATGCAGATACGCAGTATTTT. This encodes CASSVAAGHADTQYF.

This chain joins TRBV5-5 and TRBJ1-2; no definite D call. V gave up 5 bases and J gave up 1 base, with 9 bases separating them. CDR3 length: 13 residues. CDR1 and CDR2 from the germline V gene are SGHKS and YYEKEE (reference sequence). CDR3 in amino acids: CASSSDLNYGYTF. For the CDR3, the DNA is TGTGCCAGCAGTTCGGACCTTAACTATGGCTACACCTTC.

Only a few counts were recorded for this clone. At the DNA level, this CDR3 is encoded by other sequences in the same sample as well. This sequence joins TRBV30 and TRBJ2-5; D possibly corresponds to TRBD2 (6 bases). Trimming stripped 0 bases from V and 2 bases from J, with 10 bases between. Germline CDR1 is GTSNPN and CDR2 is SVGIG (reference sequence). The CDR3 length is 14 residues. This CDR3 is CAWSVGSGQETQYF. CDR3 nucleotide sequence: TGTGCCTGGAGTGTCGGTAGCGGACAAGAGACCCAGTACTTC.

Turning to this clone: The sample contains more than one DNA sequence encoding this CDR3. The V and J genes are TRBV5-1 and TRBJ1-1, with D uncertain. Germline V gene lookup returns CDR1 SGHRS and CDR2 YFSETQ. This CDR3 has 13 amino acids. The ends were cut back, 2 bases at V and 0 bases at J, with 5 bases in the middle. CDR3 protein: CASSFTVNTEAFF. In DNA form, the CDR3 reads TGCGCCAGCAGCTTTACTGTGAACACTGAAGCTTTCTTT.

The chain links TRBV18 to TRBJ1-5, with 10 bases lining up with TRBD1. Germline trimming cut 4 bases from V and 3 bases from J; bases unmatched to any gene: 6. The germline gives CDR1 KGHSH, CDR2 LQKENI. The CDR3 contains 16 residues. CDR3 residues: CASSQGQGGINQPQHF. CDR3 DNA: TGTGCCAGCTCACAAGGACAGGGGGGAATCAATCAGCCCCAGCATTTT.

The sample holds a few counts of this clone. The chain recombines TRBV6-6 with TRBJ1-5; the match to TRBD1 covers 7 bases. This CDR3 comprises 16 residues. With V trimmed by 2 bases and J by 1 base, 5 bases remained unmatched. CDR1 is MNHNY and CDR2 is SVGAGI in the germline V gene (reference sequence). In DNA, the CDR3 is TGTGCCAGCAGTTACCAAGGGACAGACAGCAATCAGCCCCAGCATTTT. Translation gives CASSYQGTDSNQPQHF.

This chain joins TRBV18 and TRBJ2-7, with 7 bases lining up with TRBD1. Germline CDR1 KGHSH, CDR2 LQKENI. V lost 1 base to trimming and J lost 3 bases; unmatched junction nucleotides: 9. The length of the CDR3 is 16 residues. The CDR3 is CASSPQTGYADYEQYF. The CDR3 DNA sequence: TGTGCCAGCTCACCACAGACAGGGTATGCGGACTACGAGCAGTACTTC. The entire variable domain, with the rest obtained from reference TRBV18 and TRBJ2-7, is as follows: NAGVMQNPRHLVRRRGQEARLRCSPMKGHSHVYWYRQLPEEGLKFMVYLQKENIIDESGMPKERFSAEFPKEGPSILRIQQVVRGDSAAYFCASSPQTGYADYEQYFGPGTRLTVT.

The table lists this clone with a count of one. The V call is TRBV30, the J call TRBJ2-3, with TRBD2 identical over 10 bases. Looked up from germline, CDR1 is GTSNPN and CDR2 is SVGIG (reference sequence). The CDR3 sequence is 15 residues long. Trimming took 2 bases from V and 6 from J; bases not matched to a gene: 8. CDR3 region: CAWSTQRGGRDTQYF. DNA of the CDR3: TGTGCCTGGAGTACTCAGCGGGGGGGCCGTGATACGCAGTATTTT. The whole variable domain, remainder taken from reference TRBV30 and TRBJ2-3, is SQTIHQWPATLVQPVGSPLSLECTVEGTSNPNLYWYRQAAGRGLQLLFYSVGIGQISSEVPQNLSASRPQDRQFILSSKKLLLSDSGFYLCAWSTQRGGRDTQYFGPGTRLTVL.

The gene calls are TRBV12-5 and TRBJ2-3; TRBD1 is a possible D gene (5 bases). This CDR3 is built from 14 residues. Germline V gives CDR1 LGHNT, CDR2 FRNRAP. V was clipped by 1 base and J by 3 bases, with 8 bases between them. CDR3 amino acids: CASGLGQRTDTQYF. CDR3 nucleotide sequence: TGTGCTAGTGGTTTGGGACAGAGGACAGATACGCAGTATTTT.

Here the CDR3 DNA reads TGTGCCAGCTCACGCCGTTGGGATTCTGGGGCCAACGTCCTGACTTTC. Translated: CASSRRWDSGANVLTF. This sequence joins TRBV18 and TRBJ2-6; D ambiguous. This CDR3 spans 16 amino acids. V was pared by 4 bases and J by 1 base, with 11 bases between. Germline values: CDR1 KGHSH, CDR2 LQKENI.

This clone was seen just once. The germline gene is not matched at one end of the junction; a read error may be the cause. This chain links TRBV7-9 with TRBJ1-3; possible D gene TRBD1, 5 bases. Per the germline V gene, CDR1 is SEHNR and CDR2 is FQNEAQ (reference sequence). This CDR3 contains 14 residues. Here the CDR3 DNA reads TGTGCCAGCAGCTTAGGCGAGCAGGGAAAGACCATATATTTT. Its protein product is CASSLGEQGKTIYF.

The chain combines TRBV6-5 with TRBJ2-1; weak D call: TRBD2 (7 bases). Trimming left V 6 bases short and J 4 bases short, with 16 bases between. From germline, CDR1 is MNHEY and CDR2 SVGAGI. This CDR3 is 15 amino acids long. The CDR3 DNA reads as TGTGCCAGCAGCCGCGCGGGGGCGGGATACAATGAGCAGTTCTTC. It yields the protein CASSRAGAGYNEQFF.

The rearrangement uses TRBV9 and TRBJ2-3; 7 bases fit TRBD2. Germline lookup yields CDR1 SGDLS and CDR2 YYNGEE. Germline trimming cut 3 bases from V and 1 base from J; bases unmatched to any gene: 2. CDR3 length: 14 amino acids. CDR3 nucleotide sequence: TGTGCCAGCAGCGCACGGGGGGGCACAGATACGCAGTATTTT. The encoded protein is CASSARGGTDTQYF.

The rearrangement joins TRBV5-1 to TRBJ2-1; TRBD2 aligns across 9 bases. The ends lost 0 bases at V and 8 bases at J; junction bases unmatched: 9. This CDR3 spans 16 amino acids. From germline, CDR1 is SGHRS and CDR2 YFSETQ. The CDR3 nucleotides are TGCGCCAGCAGCTTGGGAGCTAGCGGGAAAGTCGATGAGCAGTTCTTC. Amino acid sequence: CASSLGASGKVDEQFF. Complete variable domain (other parts from reference TRBV5-1 and TRBJ2-1): KAGVTQTPRYLIKTRGQQVTLSCSPISGHRSVSWYQQTPGQGLQFLFEYFSETQRNKGNFPGRFSGRQFSNSRSEMNVSTLELGDSALYLCASSLGASGKVDEQFFGPGTRLTVL.

The chain employs TRBV5-1 and TRBJ2-3, with D perhaps TRBD1 (6 bases). V dropped 5 bases and J dropped 2 bases, with 12 bases sitting between them. Germline CDR1 reads SGHRS; CDR2 reads YFSETQ. The CDR3 has 14 amino acids. DNA for the CDR3: TGCGCCAGCAGTTACCGGGACAACACAGATACGCAGTATTTT. Its protein is CASSYRDNTDTQYF.

This clone was found a few times. V gene TRBV6-5 combines with J gene TRBJ1-1; D gene ambiguous. The germline V gene encodes CDR1 MNHEY and CDR2 SVGAGI. V was clipped by 7 bases and J by 1 base, with 10 bases between them. CDR3 size: 13 residues. CDR3 loop: CASKRTANTEAFF. In DNA, the CDR3 is TGTGCCAGCAAAAGGACGGCGAACACTGAAGCTTTCTTT.

Only a few counts were recorded for this clone. The J gene is TRBJ2-7, the V gene TRBV5-4; 8 bases are a match to TRBD2. Per germline, CDR1 SGHNT and CDR2 YYREEE (reference sequence). V was pared by 0 bases and J by 2 bases, with 10 bases of the junction left unmatched. The CDR3 loop spans 17 amino acids. CDR3 residues: CASSLGRDGRATYEQYF. The CDR3 DNA sequence: TGTGCCAGCAGCTTGGGTCGTGACGGGAGGGCAACCTACGAGCAGTACTTC. The variable domain in full, with the rest retrieved from reference TRBV5-4 and TRBJ2-7, is ETGVTQSPTHLIKTRGQQVTLRCSSQSGHNTVSWYQQALGQGPQFIFQYYREEENGRGNFPPRFSGLQFPNYSSELNVNALELDDSALYLCASSLGRDGRATYEQYFGPGTRLTVT.

A note on this clone: A read error is likely here: a far larger clone is one base away. The sample carries other DNA sequences with the same CDR3. The rearrangement joins TRBV9 to TRBJ2-7; 8 nucleotides agree with TRBD1. V gave up 5 bases and J gave up 5 bases; unmatched junction bases: 9. The CDR3 has 14 residues. CDR1 and CDR2 (germline): SGDLS, YYNGEE. CDR3 amino acids: CASSVQGASNEQYF. CDR3 nucleotide sequence: TGTGCCAGCAGTGTTCAGGGGGCTTCGAACGAGCAGTACTTC.

The chain couples TRBV10-3 to TRBJ1-6; perhaps TRBD1 as D (5 bases). This CDR3 has 13 amino acids. In germline, CDR1 is ENHRY, CDR2 SYGVKD. Trimming shortened V by 2 bases and J by 10 bases, and 9 bases separated the two germline ends. CDR3 sequence: CAISEQGGSPLHF. For the CDR3, the DNA is TGTGCCATCAGTGAGCAGGGTGGCTCACCCCTCCACTTT.

This chain connects TRBV4-2 to TRBJ2-1; D possibly corresponds to TRBD2 (5 bases). Trimming pared 0 bases from V and 8 bases from J, leaving 17 bases between. The CDR3 consists of 16 residues. Germline CDR1 is LGHNA and CDR2 is YNFKEQ. The CDR3 nucleotides read TGTGCCAGCAGCCAAGATCTACTAGTAAATGGCGATGAGCAGTTCTTC. Residues: CASSQDLLVNGDEQFF.

The chain combines TRBV27 with TRBJ2-7; D is possibly TRBD1 or TRBD2 (5 bases each). The V gene lost 6 bases and the J gene lost 4 bases, with 22 bases spanning the gap. The CDR3 spans 16 residues. Germline V CDR1 and CDR2: MNHEY, SMNVEV (reference sequence). CDR3 protein: CASRSILPGLEYEQYF. For the CDR3, the DNA is TGTGCCAGCAGAAGTATCCTCCCGGGGCTGGAGTACGAGCAGTACTTC.

Written as DNA, the CDR3 is TGTGCCAGCAGTTATGGAGGACTTAACTCCTACGAGCAGTACTTC. It specifies CASSYGGLNSYEQYF. This rearrangement joins TRBV6-5 to TRBJ2-7, with a tentative D call TRBD2 (5 bases). V lost 3 bases to trimming and J lost 0 bases, with 12 bases between them. The CDR3 runs 15 residues. Germline V gene sequence: CDR1 MNHEY, CDR2 SVGAGI.

This rearrangement joins TRBV19 to TRBJ2-7; a weak D match, TRBD1 (6 bases). V was pared by 8 bases and J by 2 bases, with 13 bases between. This CDR3 has 13 residues. Germline assignment: CDR1 LNHDA and CDR2 SQIVND (reference sequence). The CDR3 spells CASGLGAPYEQYF. The CDR3 region has the DNA TGTGCCAGTGGGCTGGGGGCCCCCTACGAGCAGTACTTC.

The chain carries TRBV27 and TRBJ1-6, with 10 bases that match TRBD1. The V gene end was trimmed by 5 bases and the J gene end by 7 bases; junction bases not matched to a gene: 8. The CDR3 length is 16 residues. The germline V gene encodes CDR1 MNHEY and CDR2 SMNVEV (reference sequence). The CDR3 DNA is TGTGCCAGCAGTCCGACAGGGGGCCGAAAAAATTCACCCCTCCACTTT. Amino acid sequence: CASSPTGGRKNSPLHF.

The genes are TRBV10-3 and TRBJ2-3, with 12 bases lining up with TRBD2. The junction had 8 bases not matched to a gene; V was cut back by 3 bases and J by 4 bases. The CDR3 is 17 amino acids. From germline, CDR1 is ENHRY and CDR2 SYGVKD. The CDR3 spells CAISEFLAGGSADTQYF. Written as DNA, the CDR3 is TGTGCCATCAGTGAATTTCTAGCGGGGGGGTCAGCAGATACGCAGTATTTT.

J is TRBJ2-7 and V is TRBV18; the D gene is possibly TRBD2 (6 bases). CDR1 is KGHSH and CDR2 is LQKENI in the germline V gene. This CDR3 comprises 13 residues. V gave up 9 bases and J gave up 2 bases, with 14 bases separating them. In DNA form, the CDR3 reads TGTGCCAGTACCGGGACTGTTACCTACGAGCAGTACTTC. It is translated as CASTGTVTYEQYF.

V and J are TRBV27 and TRBJ1-6; TRBD1 matches 7 bases. With 6 bases clipped from V and 10 bases from J, the junction kept 6 bases outside the gene matches. Germline CDR1 reads MNHEY; CDR2 reads SMNVEV (reference sequence). The length of the CDR3 is 13 residues. The CDR3 DNA sequence: TGTGCCAGCAGGACCGACAGGGTCTCACCCCTCCACTTT. Translated, it gives CASRTDRVSPLHF.

Comments on this clone: This same CDR3 is encoded by further DNA sequences in the sample. This chain joins TRBV28 and TRBJ1-1; possible D gene TRBD1, 6 bases. CDR3 length: 14 amino acids. The V gene's germline CDR1 is MDHEN and CDR2 SYDVKM. V shed 3 bases and J shed 0 bases, with 8 bases lying between them. Here the CDR3 DNA reads TGTGCCAGCAGTTTGGGACAAATGAACACTGAAGCTTTCTTT. This sequence encodes CASSLGQMNTEAFF.

The chain links TRBV5-4 to TRBJ1-6; 7 bases map to TRBD1. CDR1 is SGHNT, CDR2 YYREEE, per germline (reference sequence). This CDR3 has 14 residues. V gave up 2 bases and J gave up 7 bases; unmatched junction bases: 3. The CDR3 sequence: CASSFGTANSPLHF. Here the CDR3 DNA reads TGTGCCAGCAGCTTTGGGACAGCCAATTCACCCCTCCACTTT.

V is TRBV6-1 and J is TRBJ2-5; D not certain. This CDR3 spans 12 amino acids. Germline V lookup: CDR1 MNHNS, CDR2 SASEGT. V shed 7 bases and J shed 4 bases, with 10 bases lying between them. The CDR3 nucleotides are TGTGCCAGCACCTGGGGTGGAGAGACCCAGTACTTC. This translates into CASTWGGETQYF.